The rows below give T cell receptor beta chains drawn from one sample of a study of blood T cell repertoires in COVID-19. Only in-frame clones appear in the TCRdb table, and some are missing; sequencing was by immunoSEQ multiplex PCR. This table has more than 150,000 clones, around 85% appearing once. Sequencing was done on a sample of peripheral blood. The receptors were gathered from a woman of 80 years or more with acute or convalescent COVID-19. Each CDR3 is given with its conserved first and last residue. D genes are given only for firm matches. Not all rows give a size; the values are once, few, many and, for expanded clones, a class.

cdr3_nt: TGTGCCAGCAGGGCCGCGCAGGGGGCCCCGAACACTGAAGCTTTCTTT
cdr3_aa: CASRAAQGAPNTEAFF
clone_size: many
d_call: TRBD1
j_call: TRBJ1-1
v_call: TRBV2

cdr3_nt: TGCAGTGCTAGTCCGGGAGAAAAGGATGGGGAGACCCAGTACTTC
cdr3_aa: CSASPGEKDGETQYF
clone_size: -
d_call: -
j_call: TRBJ2-5
v_call: TRBV20-1

cdr3_nt: TGCAGTGCTAGTTCGTCCTCTGGGGCCAACGTCCTGACTTTC
cdr3_aa: CSASSSSGANVLTF
clone_size: once
d_call: -
j_call: TRBJ2-6
v_call: TRBV20-1

cdr3_nt: TGTGCCTGGAGCCCCGGCCGTCGGGGGACCCAGTACTTC
cdr3_aa: CAWSPGRRGTQYF
clone_size: -
d_call: -
j_call: TRBJ2-5
v_call: TRBV30

cdr3_nt: TGTGCCAGCAGGCGTCAGGGGGGACGGCAAGAGACCCAGTACTTC
cdr3_aa: CASRRQGGRQETQYF
clone_size: -
d_call: -
j_call: TRBJ2-5
v_call: TRBV7-2

cdr3_nt: TGTGCCAGCAGCTCACAGGGTAGGAACACTGAAGCTTTCTTT
cdr3_aa: CASSSQGRNTEAFF
clone_size: -
d_call: -
j_call: TRBJ1-1
v_call: TRBV7-3

cdr3_nt: TGTGCCAGCAGTCTCAGGACAGGCCCAGGTCAGCCCCAGCATTTT
cdr3_aa: CASSLRTGPGQPQHF
clone_size: -
d_call: TRBD1
j_call: TRBJ1-5
v_call: TRBV28

cdr3_nt: TGCGCCAGCAGCCGGCAGGGACTAGCGGGAGGGTACAATGAGCAGTTCTTC
cdr3_aa: CASSRQGLAGGYNEQFF
clone_size: -
d_call: TRBD2
j_call: TRBJ2-1
v_call: TRBV5-1

cdr3_nt: TGCGCCAGCAGCACGGGACTAGCGGCGGGATCCGAAACCGGGGAGCTGTTTTTT
cdr3_aa: CASSTGLAAGSETGELFF
clone_size: -
d_call: TRBD2
j_call: TRBJ2-2
v_call: TRBV5-1

cdr3_nt: TGTGCCAGCAGCGTTACTACTAGCGGGGGCCTAAATGAGCAGTTCTTC
cdr3_aa: CASSVTTSGGLNEQFF
clone_size: -
d_call: TRBD2
j_call: TRBJ2-1
v_call: TRBV7-2

cdr3_nt: TGTGCCAGCAGTAGCGGGAGGGCGGTCGGGGAGACCCAGTACTTC
cdr3_aa: CASSSGRAVGETQYF
clone_size: -
d_call: TRBD2
j_call: TRBJ2-5
v_call: TRBV6-5

cdr3_nt: TGCGCCAGCAGCTTTCAGGGCTCTGGGGCCAACGTCCTGACTTTC
cdr3_aa: CASSFQGSGANVLTF
clone_size: -
d_call: -
j_call: TRBJ2-6
v_call: TRBV5-1

cdr3_nt: TGCAGCGTAAAACTAGCGGGAGGGGGCGAGCAGTACTTC
cdr3_aa: CSVKLAGGGEQYF
clone_size: -
d_call: TRBD2
j_call: TRBJ2-7
v_call: TRBV29-1

cdr3_nt: TGTGCCACCAGTGCCAGGTCGGGAGAAAAACTGTTTTTT
cdr3_aa: CATSARSGEKLFF
clone_size: few
d_call: -
j_call: TRBJ1-4
v_call: TRBV24-1

cdr3_nt: TGTGCCAGCAGCTCGTTGACAGGGCTGGACACTGAAGCTTTCTTT
cdr3_aa: CASSSLTGLDTEAFF
clone_size: once
d_call: TRBD1
j_call: TRBJ1-1
v_call: TRBV7-2

cdr3_nt: TGTGCCAGCAGCCCCGGACAGGGAAACTCCTACGAGCAGTACTTC
cdr3_aa: CASSPGQGNSYEQYF
clone_size: -
d_call: TRBD1
j_call: TRBJ2-7
v_call: TRBV7-9

cdr3_nt: TGTGCCAGTAGTCCGGGGACAGCTAACTATGGCTACACCTTC
cdr3_aa: CASSPGTANYGYTF
clone_size: -
d_call: TRBD1
j_call: TRBJ1-2
v_call: TRBV19

cdr3_nt: TGCGCCAGCAGCTTGGCGACAACCTCTGGAAACACCATATATTTT
cdr3_aa: CASSLATTSGNTIYF
clone_size: few
d_call: -
j_call: TRBJ1-3
v_call: TRBV5-1

cdr3_nt: TGTGCCAGCAGTGAGCAGGTAGAGCAGTACTTC
cdr3_aa: CASSEQVEQYF
clone_size: -
d_call: -
j_call: TRBJ2-7
v_call: TRBV6-1

cdr3_nt: TGTGCCAGCAGCCCAGGGTCGGCGAACACTGAAGCTTTCTTT
cdr3_aa: CASSPGSANTEAFF
clone_size: once
d_call: -
j_call: TRBJ1-1
v_call: TRBV7-9

cdr3_nt: TGTGCCAGTAGTATAAGACAGGGGGCAGCAGATACGCAGTATTTT
cdr3_aa: CASSIRQGAADTQYF
clone_size: -
d_call: TRBD1
j_call: TRBJ2-3
v_call: TRBV19

cdr3_nt: TGTGCCAGCAGCCTCGCCACAGGAGACCTAGCCAAAAACATTCAGTACTTC
cdr3_aa: CASSLATGDLAKNIQYF
clone_size: once
d_call: -
j_call: TRBJ2-4
v_call: TRBV3-1/TRBV3-2

cdr3_nt: TGTGCCAGCAGCCTTGACAGGGGGGTGGGCACAGATACGCAGTATTTT
cdr3_aa: CASSLDRGVGTDTQYF
clone_size: -
d_call: TRBD1
j_call: TRBJ2-3
v_call: TRBV5-6

cdr3_nt: TGTGCCAGCAGGGAGGGTCTTAACTATGGCTACACCTTC
cdr3_aa: CASREGLNYGYTF
clone_size: -
d_call: -
j_call: TRBJ1-2
v_call: TRBV25-1

cdr3_nt: TGTGCCAGCAGCTTAGTCGCAGGGCCCACCGAAAAACTGTTTTTT
cdr3_aa: CASSLVAGPTEKLFF
clone_size: few
d_call: -
j_call: TRBJ1-4
v_call: TRBV7-9

cdr3_nt: TGTGCCAGCAGCCAAACGCGGGGAGATACGCAGTATTTT
cdr3_aa: CASSQTRGDTQYF
clone_size: -
d_call: -
j_call: TRBJ2-3
v_call: TRBV5-4

cdr3_nt: TGTGCCAGCAGCCAGTTCGGGGAGACCCAGTACTTC
cdr3_aa: CASSQFGETQYF
clone_size: -
d_call: -
j_call: TRBJ2-5
v_call: TRBV3-1/TRBV3-2

cdr3_nt: TGTGCCAGCAGTGAACGGGCGGGGGGTGATCAGCCCCAGCATTTT
cdr3_aa: CASSERAGGDQPQHF
clone_size: few
d_call: -
j_call: TRBJ1-5
v_call: TRBV2

cdr3_nt: TGTGCCATCCACGGGGGCAGGGGGCAGGACTATGGCTACACCTTC
cdr3_aa: CAIHGGRGQDYGYTF
clone_size: -
d_call: TRBD1
j_call: TRBJ1-2
v_call: TRBV10-3

cdr3_nt: TGCGCCAGCAGCCAAGTAGTGACAGGGGTCCCCTATGGCTACACCTTC
cdr3_aa: CASSQVVTGVPYGYTF
clone_size: -
d_call: TRBD1
j_call: TRBJ1-2
v_call: TRBV4-3

cdr3_nt: TGTGCCAGCAGCTCCTATGGGGCCAAAGCCATGAACACTGAAGCTTTCTTT
cdr3_aa: CASSSYGAKAMNTEAFF
clone_size: few
d_call: -
j_call: TRBJ1-1
v_call: TRBV3-1/TRBV3-2

cdr3_nt: TGTGCCAGCAGCTTAGGCGCGACAGGCCCCTATGGCTACACCTTC
cdr3_aa: CASSLGATGPYGYTF
clone_size: -
d_call: -
j_call: TRBJ1-2
v_call: TRBV7-2

cdr3_nt: TGTGCCAGCAGTCGACAGGGGGCGGGTGAGCAGTACTTC
cdr3_aa: CASSRQGAGEQYF
clone_size: -
d_call: TRBD1
j_call: TRBJ2-7
v_call: TRBV6-5

cdr3_nt: TGTGCCAGCAGCCAATCCGGTGCGAGATCCGGGGGGTCCTACAATGAGCAGTTCTTC
cdr3_aa: CASSQSGARSGGSYNEQFF
clone_size: few
d_call: TRBD2
j_call: TRBJ2-1
v_call: TRBV3-1/TRBV3-2

cdr3_nt: TGCGCCAGCTCCGGGGGGGGTTACGGACAGCCCCAGCATTTT
cdr3_aa: CASSGGGYGQPQHF
clone_size: -
d_call: -
j_call: TRBJ1-5
v_call: TRBV5-1

cdr3_nt: TGTGCCAGCAGCCGAGTGGAGACCGGGGAGCTGTTTTTT
cdr3_aa: CASSRVETGELFF
clone_size: -
d_call: -
j_call: TRBJ2-2
v_call: TRBV28